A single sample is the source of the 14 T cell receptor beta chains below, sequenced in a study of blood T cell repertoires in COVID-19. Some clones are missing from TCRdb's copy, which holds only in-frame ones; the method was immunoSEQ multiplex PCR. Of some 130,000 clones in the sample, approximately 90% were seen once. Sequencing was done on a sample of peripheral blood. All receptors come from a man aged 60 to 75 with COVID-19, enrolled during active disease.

The DNA of the CDR3 is TGTGCCAGTTGGGGCCGGACAGGGAACCACGAGCAGTACTTC. This codes for CASWGRTGNHEQYF. The rearrangement uses TRBV6-5 and TRBJ2-7; 8 bases line up with TRBD1. The junction had 12 bases not matched to a gene; V was cut back by 9 bases and J by 5 bases. Germline V gives CDR1 MNHEY, CDR2 SVGAGI. The CDR3 extends over 14 amino acids.

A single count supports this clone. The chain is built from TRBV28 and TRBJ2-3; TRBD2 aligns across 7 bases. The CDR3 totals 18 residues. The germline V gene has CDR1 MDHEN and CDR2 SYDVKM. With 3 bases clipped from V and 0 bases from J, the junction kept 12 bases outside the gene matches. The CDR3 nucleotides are TGTGCCAGCAGTTTCTTGGGACTACTAAAAGCTAGCACAGATACGCAGTATTTT. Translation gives CASSFLGLLKASTDTQYF.

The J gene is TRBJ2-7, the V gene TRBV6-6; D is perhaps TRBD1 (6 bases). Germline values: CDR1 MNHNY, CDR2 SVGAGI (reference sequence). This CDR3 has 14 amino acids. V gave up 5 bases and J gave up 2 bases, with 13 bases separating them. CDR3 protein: CASSLTGVAYEQYF. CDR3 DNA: TGTGCCAGCAGTCTGACAGGCGTTGCCTACGAGCAGTACTTC.

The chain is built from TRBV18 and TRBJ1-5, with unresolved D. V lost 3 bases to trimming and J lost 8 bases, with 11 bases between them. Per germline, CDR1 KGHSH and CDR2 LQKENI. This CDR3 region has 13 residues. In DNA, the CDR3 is TGTGCCAGCTCACCTCAGAGGAGTGAGCCCCAGCATTTT. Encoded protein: CASSPQRSEPQHF. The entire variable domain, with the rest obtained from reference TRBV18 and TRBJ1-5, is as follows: NAGVMQNPRHLVRRRGQEARLRCSPMKGHSHVYWYRQLPEEGLKFMVYLQKENIIDESGMPKERFSAEFPKEGPSILRIQQVVRGDSAAYFCASSPQRSEPQHFGDGTRLSIL.

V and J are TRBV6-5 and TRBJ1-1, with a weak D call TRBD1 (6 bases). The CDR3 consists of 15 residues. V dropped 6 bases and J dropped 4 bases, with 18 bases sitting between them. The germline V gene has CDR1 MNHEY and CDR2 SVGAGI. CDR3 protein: CASRPRGALSTEAFF. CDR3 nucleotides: TGTGCCAGCAGACCGCGGGGGGCCCTGAGCACTGAAGCTTTCTTT.

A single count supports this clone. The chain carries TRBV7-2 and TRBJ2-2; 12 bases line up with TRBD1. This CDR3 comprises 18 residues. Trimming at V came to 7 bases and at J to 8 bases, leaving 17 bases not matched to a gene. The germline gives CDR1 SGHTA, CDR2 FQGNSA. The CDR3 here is CASTHLFGDRGRVGELFF. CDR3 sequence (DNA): TGTGCCAGCACCCACCTCTTTGGGGACAGGGGGCGAGTGGGGGAGCTGTTTTTT.

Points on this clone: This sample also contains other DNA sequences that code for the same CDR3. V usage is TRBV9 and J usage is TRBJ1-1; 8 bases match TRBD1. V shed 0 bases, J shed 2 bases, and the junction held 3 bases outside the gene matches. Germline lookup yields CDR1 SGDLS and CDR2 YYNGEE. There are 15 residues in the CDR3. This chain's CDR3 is CASSVGGQGNTEAFF. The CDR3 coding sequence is TGTGCCAGCAGCGTAGGCGGACAGGGTAACACTGAAGCTTTCTTT. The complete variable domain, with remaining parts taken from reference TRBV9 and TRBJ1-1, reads DSGVTQTPKHLITATGQRVTLRCSPRSGDLSVYWYQQSLDQGLQFLIQYYNGEERAKGNILERFSAQQFPDLHSELNLSSLELGDSALYFCASSVGGQGNTEAFFGQGTRLTVV.

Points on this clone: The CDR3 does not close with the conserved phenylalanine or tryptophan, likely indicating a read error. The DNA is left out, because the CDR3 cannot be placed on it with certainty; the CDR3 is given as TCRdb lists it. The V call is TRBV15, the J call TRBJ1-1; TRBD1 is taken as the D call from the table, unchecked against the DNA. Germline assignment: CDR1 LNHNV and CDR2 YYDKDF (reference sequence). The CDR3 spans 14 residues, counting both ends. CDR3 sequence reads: CATSRGGTEGPWLL.

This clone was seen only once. CDR3 sequence: CASSLDRGFNQPQHF. CDR3 sequence (DNA): TGTGCCAGCAGCTTGGACAGGGGGTTCAATCAGCCCCAGCATTTT. V is TRBV7-2 and J is TRBJ1-5; TRBD1 agrees at 10 bases. This CDR3 has 15 amino acids. CDR1 and CDR2 from the germline V gene are SGHTA and FQGNSA. Germline trimming cut 3 bases from V and 3 bases from J; bases unmatched to any gene: 2.

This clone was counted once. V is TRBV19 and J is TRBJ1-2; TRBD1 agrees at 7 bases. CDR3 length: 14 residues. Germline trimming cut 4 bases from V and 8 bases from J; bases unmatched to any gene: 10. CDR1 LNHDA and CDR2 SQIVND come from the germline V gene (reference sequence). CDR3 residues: CASSTDRGGFGYTF. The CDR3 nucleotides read TGTGCCAGTAGTACCGATAGAGGGGGCTTCGGCTACACCTTC. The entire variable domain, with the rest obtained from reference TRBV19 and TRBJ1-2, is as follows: DGGITQSPKYLFRKEGQNVTLSCEQNLNHDAMYWYRQDPGQGLRLIYYSQIVNDFQKGDIAEGYSVSREKKESFPLTVTSAQKNPTAFYLCASSTDRGGFGYTFGSGTRLTVV.

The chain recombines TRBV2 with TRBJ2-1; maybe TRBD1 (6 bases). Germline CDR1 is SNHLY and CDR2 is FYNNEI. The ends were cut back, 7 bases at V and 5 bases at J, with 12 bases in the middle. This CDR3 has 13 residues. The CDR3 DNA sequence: TGTGCCAGCACTGCGTACAGGGACAATGAGCAGTTCTTC. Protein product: CASTAYRDNEQFF.

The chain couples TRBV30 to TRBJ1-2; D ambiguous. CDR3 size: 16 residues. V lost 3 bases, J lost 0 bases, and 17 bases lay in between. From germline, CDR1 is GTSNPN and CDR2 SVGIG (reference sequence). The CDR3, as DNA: TGTGCCTGGAGCCTACTAAACCAATTACCTAACTATGGCTACACCTTC. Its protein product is CAWSLLNQLPNYGYTF.

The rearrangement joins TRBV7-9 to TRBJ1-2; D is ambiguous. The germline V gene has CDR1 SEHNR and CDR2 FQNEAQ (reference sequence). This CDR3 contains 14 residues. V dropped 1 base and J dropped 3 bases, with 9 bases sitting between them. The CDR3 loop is CASSLGYGDYGYTF. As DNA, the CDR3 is TGTGCCAGCAGCTTAGGTTACGGGGACTATGGCTACACCTTC.

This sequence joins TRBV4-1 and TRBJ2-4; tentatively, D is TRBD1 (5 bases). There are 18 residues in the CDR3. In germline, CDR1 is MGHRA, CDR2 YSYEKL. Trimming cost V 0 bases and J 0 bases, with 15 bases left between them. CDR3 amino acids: CASSQERSGPLAKNIQYF. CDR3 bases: TGCGCCAGCAGCCAAGAGAGATCAGGGCCCCTAGCCAAAAACATTCAGTACTTC.